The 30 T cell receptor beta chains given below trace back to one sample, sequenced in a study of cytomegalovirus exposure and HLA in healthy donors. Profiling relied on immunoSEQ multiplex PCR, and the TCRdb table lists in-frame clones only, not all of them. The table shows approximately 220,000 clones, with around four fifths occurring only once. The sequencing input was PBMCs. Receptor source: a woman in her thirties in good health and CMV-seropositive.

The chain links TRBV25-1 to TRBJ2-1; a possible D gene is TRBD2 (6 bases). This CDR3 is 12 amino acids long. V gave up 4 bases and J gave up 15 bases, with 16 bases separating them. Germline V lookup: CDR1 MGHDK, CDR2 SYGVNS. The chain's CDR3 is CASSGSAQEGFF. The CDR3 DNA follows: TGTGCCAGCAGTGGTTCGGCACAGGAGGGGTTCTTC.

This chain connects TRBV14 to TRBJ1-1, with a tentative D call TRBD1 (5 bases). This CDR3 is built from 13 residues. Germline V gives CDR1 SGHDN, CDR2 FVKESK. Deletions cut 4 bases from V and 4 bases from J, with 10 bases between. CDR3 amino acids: CASSLQGGTEAFF. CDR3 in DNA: TGTGCCAGCAGCCTCCAGGGAGGCACTGAAGCTTTCTTT.

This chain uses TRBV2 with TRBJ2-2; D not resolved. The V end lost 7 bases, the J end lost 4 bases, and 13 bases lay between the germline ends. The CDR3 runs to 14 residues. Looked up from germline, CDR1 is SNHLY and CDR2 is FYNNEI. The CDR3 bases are TGTGCCAGCAACCTTCTAGGAAGCACCGGGGAGCTGTTTTTT. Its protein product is CASNLLGSTGELFF.

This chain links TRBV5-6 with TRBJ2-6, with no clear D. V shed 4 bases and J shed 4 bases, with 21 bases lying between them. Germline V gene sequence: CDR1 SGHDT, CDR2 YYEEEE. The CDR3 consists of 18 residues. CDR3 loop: CASSPSPVSRWGANVLTF. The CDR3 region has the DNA TGTGCCAGCAGCCCCAGCCCAGTCTCGCGTTGGGGGGCCAACGTCCTGACTTTC.

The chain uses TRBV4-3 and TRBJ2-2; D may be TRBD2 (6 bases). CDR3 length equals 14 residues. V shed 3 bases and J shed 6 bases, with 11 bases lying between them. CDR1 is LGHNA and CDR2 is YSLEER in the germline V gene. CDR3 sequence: CASSHGWGAGELFF. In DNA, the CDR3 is TGCGCCAGCAGCCACGGATGGGGGGCCGGGGAGCTGTTTTTT.

The CDR3: CASSVEGAGAVGELFF. The DNA for the CDR3 is TGTGCCAGCAGCGTAGAGGGAGCGGGAGCGGTCGGGGAGCTGTTTTTT. The chain links TRBV9 to TRBJ2-2; 8 bases align to TRBD2. V gave up 0 bases and J gave up 7 bases; unmatched junction bases: 8. The CDR3 extends over 16 amino acids. Germline CDR1 reads SGDLS; CDR2 reads YYNGEE. Full variable domain (rest looked up from reference TRBV9 and TRBJ2-2): DSGVTQTPKHLITATGQRVTLRCSPRSGDLSVYWYQQSLDQGLQFLIQYYNGEERAKGNILERFSAQQFPDLHSELNLSSLELGDSALYFCASSVEGAGAVGELFFGEGSRLTVL.

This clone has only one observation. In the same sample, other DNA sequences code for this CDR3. CDR3 loop: CAWSNSYEQYF. In DNA, the CDR3 is TGTGCCTGGAGTAACAGCTACGAGCAGTACTTC. V usage is TRBV30 and J usage is TRBJ2-7; unclear D gene. Germline V gives CDR1 GTSNPN, CDR2 SVGIG (reference sequence). The CDR3 length is 11 residues. The ends were cut back, 2 bases at V and 3 bases at J, with 5 bases in the middle.

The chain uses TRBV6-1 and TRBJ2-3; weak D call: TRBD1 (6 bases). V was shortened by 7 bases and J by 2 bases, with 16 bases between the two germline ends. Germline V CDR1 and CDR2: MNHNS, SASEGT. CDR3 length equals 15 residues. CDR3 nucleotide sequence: TGTGCCAGCAAGAACAGGGATGGGGCCACAGATACGCAGTATTTT. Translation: CASKNRDGATDTQYF.

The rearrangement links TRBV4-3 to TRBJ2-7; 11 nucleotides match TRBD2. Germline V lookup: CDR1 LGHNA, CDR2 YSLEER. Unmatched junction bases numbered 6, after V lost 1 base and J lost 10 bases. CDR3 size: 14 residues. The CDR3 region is CASSQGLAGSVQYF. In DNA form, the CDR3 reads TGCGCCAGCAGCCAAGGACTAGCGGGGTCCGTTCAGTACTTC.

The DNA for the CDR3 is TGTGCCAGCAGCGAGACTAGCGGGAAAGAGACCCAGTACTTC. It translates to CASSETSGKETQYF. The V call is TRBV2, the J call TRBJ2-5; 11 bases line up with TRBD2. Per the germline V gene, CDR1 is SNHLY and CDR2 is FYNNEI. V was pared by 6 bases and J by 3 bases, with 3 bases of the junction left unmatched. This CDR3 is 14 amino acids long. The complete variable domain, with remaining parts taken from reference TRBV2 and TRBJ2-5, reads EPEVTQTPSHQVTQMGQEVILRCVPISNHLYFYWYRQILGQKVEFLVSFYNNEISEKSEIFDDQFSVERPDGSNFTLKIRSTKLEDSAMYFCASSETSGKETQYFGPGTRLLVL.

CDR3 sequence reads: CASSQRLAGNTGELFF. CDR3 bases: TGCGCCAGCAGCCAGAGACTAGCGGGGAACACCGGGGAGCTGTTTTTT. The rearrangement uses TRBV4-1 and TRBJ2-2; 10 bases align to TRBD2. This CDR3 region has 16 residues. Germline V gene lookup returns CDR1 MGHRA and CDR2 YSYEKL. The ends lost 3 bases at V and 1 base at J; junction bases unmatched: 2.

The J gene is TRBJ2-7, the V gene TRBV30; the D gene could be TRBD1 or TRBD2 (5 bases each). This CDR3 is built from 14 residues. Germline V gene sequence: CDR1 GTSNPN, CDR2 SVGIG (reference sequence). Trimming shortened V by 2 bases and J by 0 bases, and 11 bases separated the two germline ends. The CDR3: CAWSSGASSYEQYF. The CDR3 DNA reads TGTGCCTGGAGTTCCGGGGCCAGCTCCTACGAGCAGTACTTC. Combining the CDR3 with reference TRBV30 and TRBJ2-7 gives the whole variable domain SQTIHQWPATLVQPVGSPLSLECTVEGTSNPNLYWYRQAAGRGLQLLFYSVGIGQISSEVPQNLSASRPQDRQFILSSKKLLLSDSGFYLCAWSSGASSYEQYFGPGTRLTVT.

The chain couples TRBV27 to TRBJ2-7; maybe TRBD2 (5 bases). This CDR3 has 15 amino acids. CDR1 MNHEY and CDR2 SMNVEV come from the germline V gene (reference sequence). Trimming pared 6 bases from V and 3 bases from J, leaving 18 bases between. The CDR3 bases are TGTGCCAGCAGACGCCCCGGAGGCGAAGACTACGAGCAGTACTTC. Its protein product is CASRRPGGEDYEQYF.

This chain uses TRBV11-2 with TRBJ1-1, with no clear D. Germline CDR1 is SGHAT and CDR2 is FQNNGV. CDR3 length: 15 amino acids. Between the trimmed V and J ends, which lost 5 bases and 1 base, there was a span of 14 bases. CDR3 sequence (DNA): TGTGCCAGCAGCCCAAGGCCCTCAGGGAACACTGAAGCTTTCTTT. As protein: CASSPRPSGNTEAFF.

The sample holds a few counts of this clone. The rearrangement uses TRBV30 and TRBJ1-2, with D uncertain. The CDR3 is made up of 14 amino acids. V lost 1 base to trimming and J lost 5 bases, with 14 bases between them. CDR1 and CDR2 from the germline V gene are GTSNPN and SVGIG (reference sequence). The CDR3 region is CAWSAGSGFYGYTF. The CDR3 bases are TGTGCCTGGAGTGCAGGTTCTGGGTTTTATGGCTACACCTTC.

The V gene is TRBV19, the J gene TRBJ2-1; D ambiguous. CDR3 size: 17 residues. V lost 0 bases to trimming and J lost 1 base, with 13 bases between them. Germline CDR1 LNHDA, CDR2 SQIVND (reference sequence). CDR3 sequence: CASSIDGTDASYNEQFF. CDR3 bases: TGTGCCAGTAGTATAGACGGAACCGATGCGTCCTACAATGAGCAGTTCTTC.

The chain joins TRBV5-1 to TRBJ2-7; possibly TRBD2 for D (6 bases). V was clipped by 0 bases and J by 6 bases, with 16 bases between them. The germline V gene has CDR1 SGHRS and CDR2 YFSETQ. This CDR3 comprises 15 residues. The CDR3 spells CASSLEALLAGEQYF. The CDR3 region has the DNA TGCGCCAGCAGCTTGGAGGCTCTACTAGCTGGCGAGCAGTACTTC.

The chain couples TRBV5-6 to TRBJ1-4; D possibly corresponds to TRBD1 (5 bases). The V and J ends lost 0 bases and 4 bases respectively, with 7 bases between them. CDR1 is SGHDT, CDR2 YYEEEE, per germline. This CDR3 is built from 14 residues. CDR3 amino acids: CASSLGQINEKLFF. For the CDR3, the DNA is TGTGCCAGCAGCTTGGGACAGATTAATGAAAAACTGTTTTTT.

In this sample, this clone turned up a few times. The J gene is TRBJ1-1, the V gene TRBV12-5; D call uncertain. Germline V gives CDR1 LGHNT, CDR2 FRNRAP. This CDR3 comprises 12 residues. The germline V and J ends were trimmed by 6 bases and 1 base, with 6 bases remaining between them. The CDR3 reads CASGRGNTEAFF. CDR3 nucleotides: TGTGCTAGTGGACGAGGGAACACTGAAGCTTTCTTT.

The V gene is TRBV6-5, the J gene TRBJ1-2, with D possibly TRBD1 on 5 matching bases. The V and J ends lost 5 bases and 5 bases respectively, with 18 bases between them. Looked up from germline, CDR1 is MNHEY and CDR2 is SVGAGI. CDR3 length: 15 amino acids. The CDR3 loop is CASSPIKAGRYGYTF. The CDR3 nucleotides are TGTGCCAGCAGTCCGATTAAAGCAGGGCGATATGGCTACACCTTC.

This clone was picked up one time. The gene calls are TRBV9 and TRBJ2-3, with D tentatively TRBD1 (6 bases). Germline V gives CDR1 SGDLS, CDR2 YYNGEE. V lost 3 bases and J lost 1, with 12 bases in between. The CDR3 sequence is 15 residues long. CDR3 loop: CASSEGVWGTDTQYF. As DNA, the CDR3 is TGTGCCAGCAGCGAGGGGGTTTGGGGCACAGATACGCAGTATTTT.

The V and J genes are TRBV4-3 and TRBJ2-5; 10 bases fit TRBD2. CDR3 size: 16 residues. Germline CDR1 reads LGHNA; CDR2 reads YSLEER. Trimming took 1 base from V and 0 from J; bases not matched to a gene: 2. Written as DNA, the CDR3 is TGCGCCAGCAGCCAAGTACTAGCGGGGCACCAAGAGACCCAGTACTTC. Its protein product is CASSQVLAGHQETQYF.

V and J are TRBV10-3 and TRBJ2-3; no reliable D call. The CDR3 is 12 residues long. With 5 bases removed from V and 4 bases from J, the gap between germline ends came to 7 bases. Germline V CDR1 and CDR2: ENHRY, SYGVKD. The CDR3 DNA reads TGTGCCATCAGTCCTATGCCAGATACGCAGTATTTT. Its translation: CAISPMPDTQYF.

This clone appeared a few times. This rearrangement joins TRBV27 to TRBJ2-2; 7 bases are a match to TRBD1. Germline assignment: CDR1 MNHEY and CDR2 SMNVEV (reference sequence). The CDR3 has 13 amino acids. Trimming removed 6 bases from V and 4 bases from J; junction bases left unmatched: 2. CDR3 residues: CASRRQGTGELFF. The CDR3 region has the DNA TGTGCCAGCAGGCGACAGGGCACCGGGGAGCTGTTTTTT.

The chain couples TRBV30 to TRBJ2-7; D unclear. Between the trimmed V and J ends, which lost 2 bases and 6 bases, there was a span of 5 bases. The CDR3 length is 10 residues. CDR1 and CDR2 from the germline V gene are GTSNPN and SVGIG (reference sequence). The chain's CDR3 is CAWSRGEQYF. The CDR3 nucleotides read TGTGCCTGGAGTAGAGGCGAGCAGTACTTC.

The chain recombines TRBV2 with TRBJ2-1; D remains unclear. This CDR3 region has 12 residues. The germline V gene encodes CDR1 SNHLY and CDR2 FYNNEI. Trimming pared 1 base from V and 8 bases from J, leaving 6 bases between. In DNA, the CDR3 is TGTGCCAGCAGTGAAGTGAACTATGAGCAGTTCTTC. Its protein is CASSEVNYEQFF.

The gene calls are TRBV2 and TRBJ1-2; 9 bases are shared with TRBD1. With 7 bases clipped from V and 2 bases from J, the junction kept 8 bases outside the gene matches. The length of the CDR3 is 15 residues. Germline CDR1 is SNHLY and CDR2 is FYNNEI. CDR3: CASNIQGAGNYGYTF. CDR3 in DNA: TGTGCCAGCAATATACAGGGGGCGGGCAACTATGGCTACACCTTC. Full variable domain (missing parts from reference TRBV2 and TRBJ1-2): EPEVTQTPSHQVTQMGQEVILRCVPISNHLYFYWYRQILGQKVEFLVSFYNNEISEKSEIFDDQFSVERPDGSNFTLKIRSTKLEDSAMYFCASNIQGAGNYGYTFGSGTRLTVV.

The CDR3 protein is CASSSDRGRNTEAFF. DNA of the CDR3: TGCGCCAGCAGCTCGGACAGGGGGAGGAACACTGAAGCTTTCTTT. The rearrangement links TRBV5-1 to TRBJ1-1; 10 positions match TRBD1. Germline trimming cut 3 bases from V and 1 base from J; bases unmatched to any gene: 3. The germline V gene has CDR1 SGHRS and CDR2 YFSETQ. The CDR3 totals 15 residues.

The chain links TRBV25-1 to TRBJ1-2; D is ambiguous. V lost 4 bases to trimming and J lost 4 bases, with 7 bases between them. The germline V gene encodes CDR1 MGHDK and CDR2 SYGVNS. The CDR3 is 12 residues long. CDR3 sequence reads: CASSAGGYGYTF. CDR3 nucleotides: TGTGCCAGCAGTGCAGGAGGCTATGGCTACACCTTC.

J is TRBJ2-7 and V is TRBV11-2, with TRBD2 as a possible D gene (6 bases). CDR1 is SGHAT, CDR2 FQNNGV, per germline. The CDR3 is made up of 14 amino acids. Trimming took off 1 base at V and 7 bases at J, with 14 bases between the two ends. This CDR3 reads CASSLVRGRGEQYF. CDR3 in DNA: TGTGCCAGCAGCTTAGTTAGAGGGCGGGGTGAGCAGTACTTC. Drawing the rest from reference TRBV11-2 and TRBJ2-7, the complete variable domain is EAGVAQSPRYKIIEKRQSVAFWCNPISGHATLYWYQQILGQGPKLLIQFQNNGVVDDSQLPKDRFSAERLKGVDSTLKIQPAKLEDSAVYLCASSLVRGRGEQYFGPGTRLTVT.